The clone carrying this T cell receptor beta chain was observed a few times. These data are taken from a study of patients and donors after allogeneic stem cell transplantation. CDR1 DFQATT and CDR2 SNEGSKA come from the germline V gene (reference sequence). The CDR3 spans 14 residues. With V trimmed by 1 base and J by 5 bases, 6 bases remained unmatched. TCRdb reprocessed the RT-PCR reads with MiXCR, giving one entry per CDR3 protein. Of hundreds of thousands of distinct CDR3 sequences listed, roughly 17% are singletons. Sequencing was done on a sample of blood, either unsorted or a sorted T cell fraction (not recorded which). The source of this sequence is a human donor who was either an allogeneic HSCT recipient or a stem cell or donor lymphocyte infusion donor (not recorded which). It is not recorded whose cells these are; they may come from a transplant donor. This chain connects TRBV20-1 to TRBJ2-3; 7 nucleotides align to TRBD2. The CDR3 sequence: CSARGGGRIDTQYF. CDR3 coding DNA: TGCAGTGCTAGAGGGGGCGGGAGAATAGATACGCAGTATTTT.